A single sample is the source of the 23 T cell receptor beta chains below, sequenced in a study of identical twins. MiXCR, applied by TCRdb to the 5' RACE reads, yields one record per CDR3 protein. The table shows 600,000 to 850,000 distinct CDR3 sequences, with roughly 18% occurring only once. This sample also belongs to another study, concerning T cells expressing NK-cell markers.

Input material: PBMCs. These receptors all stem from a woman between 18 and 29 years old in good health.

This chain connects TRBV7-6 to TRBJ2-1; possibly TRBD1 or TRBD2 for D (5 bases each). The germline V gene encodes CDR1 SGHVS and CDR2 FNYEAQ. V was pared by 1 base and J by 9 bases, with 10 bases between. The CDR3 has 13 residues. CDR3 protein: CASSLGQGTEQFF. The CDR3 nucleotides read TGTGCCAGCAGCTTAGGGCAAGGGACTGAGCAGTTCTTC.

A note on this clonotype: A junction end diverges from the germline sequence, so it may reflect a read error. V gene TRBV12-3 or TRBV12-4 combines with J gene TRBJ2-3; the match to TRBD2 covers 10 bases. The CDR3 loop spans 19 amino acids. The CDR3 here is CASSLALPTSGQTSDTQYF. The CDR3 DNA follows: TGTGCCAGCAGTCTAGCCCTCCCGACTAGCGGGCAGACATCAGATACGCAGTATTTT.

This clonotype has a handful of counts. This chain connects TRBV11-2 to TRBJ2-1, with TRBD2 matching 13 bases. V lost 6 bases to trimming and J lost 7 bases; unmatched junction nucleotides: 6. The CDR3 is made up of 15 amino acids. Looked up from germline, CDR1 is SGHAT and CDR2 is FQNNGV. CDR3 in amino acids: CASRLAGGPKNEQFF. The CDR3 nucleotides are TGTGCCAGCAGACTAGCGGGAGGGCCAAAGAATGAGCAGTTCTTC.

The V and J genes are TRBV5-6 and TRBJ2-3, with 13 bases that match TRBD2. The V segment lost 5 bases and the J segment 1 base; nucleotides outside the gene matches: 1. Per germline, CDR1 SGHDT and CDR2 YYEEEE. CDR3 size: 15 residues. This chain's CDR3 is CASRGLAGRTDTQYF. In nucleotides, the CDR3 is TGTGCCAGCAGGGGACTAGCGGGGCGCACAGATACGCAGTATTTT.

This clonotype was seen a few times. V is TRBV20-1 and J is TRBJ2-1, with TRBD2 as a possible D gene (6 bases). From germline, CDR1 is DFQATT and CDR2 SNEGSKA (reference sequence). V lost 2 bases and J lost 0, with 14 bases in between. The CDR3 sequence is 16 residues long. The CDR3: CSARLNGGASYNEQFF. The CDR3 DNA is TGCAGTGCTAGACTGAACGGCGGGGCCTCCTACAATGAGCAGTTCTTC.

V is TRBV9 and J is TRBJ2-3, with D unresolved. The CDR3 totals 10 residues. CDR1 and CDR2 from the germline V gene are SGDLS and YYNGEE. The CDR3 reads CAKNQDTQYF. The CDR3 DNA reads TGTGCAAAGAACCAAGATACGCAGTATTTT.

This clonotype occurred a few times. The gene calls are TRBV7-2 and TRBJ2-1, with D possibly matching TRBD2 (6 bases). V dropped 3 bases and J dropped 0 bases, with 12 bases sitting between them. From germline, CDR1 is SGHTA and CDR2 FQGNSA. The CDR3 consists of 16 residues. CDR3 amino acids: CASSFQPGLSYNEQFF. The CDR3 nucleotides are TGTGCCAGCAGCTTTCAGCCGGGACTCTCCTACAATGAGCAGTTCTTC.

The chain uses TRBV9 and TRBJ1-2, with a tentative D call TRBD1 (5 bases). Germline assignment: CDR1 SGDLS and CDR2 YYNGEE. The CDR3 has 15 amino acids. Trimming stripped 4 bases from V and 8 bases from J, with 21 bases between. The chain's CDR3 is CASSPLGQGSLGYTF. CDR3 in DNA: TGTGCCAGCAGCCCCCTTGGTCAGGGAAGTTTAGGCTACACCTTC.

The CDR3 nucleotides read TGTGCCAGCAGGGCGACTAGCGTGAGCTCCTACAATGAGCAGTTCTTC. As protein: CASRATSVSSYNEQFF. The gene calls are TRBV2 and TRBJ2-1; 8 positions match TRBD2. Trimming at V came to 6 bases and at J to 0 bases, leaving 7 bases not matched to a gene. In germline, CDR1 is SNHLY, CDR2 FYNNEI. CDR3 size: 16 residues.

The CDR3 nucleotides are TGCAGTGCTAGGGGTATACAGGGTGCAGATACGCAGTATTTT. This codes for CSARGIQGADTQYF. The rearrangement uses TRBV20-1 and TRBJ2-3, with D possibly TRBD1 on 6 matching bases. With 3 bases removed from V and 4 bases from J, the gap between germline ends came to 14 bases. This CDR3 has 14 amino acids. The V gene's germline CDR1 is DFQATT and CDR2 SNEGSKA (reference sequence).

This clonotype was seen repeatedly, ten times or more. V is TRBV20-1 and J is TRBJ1-3, with D unresolved. Germline CDR1 is DFQATT and CDR2 is SNEGSKA (reference sequence). This CDR3 is 15 amino acids long. The ends were cut back, 6 bases at V and 0 bases at J, with 15 bases in the middle. This chain's CDR3 is CSAPRPHYSGNTIYF. DNA of the CDR3: TGCAGTGCCCCGAGGCCACACTACTCTGGAAACACCATATATTTT.

The rearrangement uses TRBV29-1 and TRBJ2-1, with D possibly called TRBD1 or TRBD2 (5 bases each). The CDR3 contains 15 residues. The V and J ends lost 4 bases and 0 bases respectively, with 13 bases between them. CDR1 and CDR2 from the germline V gene are SQVTM and ANQGSEA. CDR3 loop: CSVGGGRSSYNEQFF. CDR3 DNA: TGCAGCGTTGGGGGCGGGCGGAGCTCCTACAATGAGCAGTTCTTC.

This clonotype came up once. This chain uses TRBV10-3 with TRBJ2-5, with D possibly TRBD2 on 6 matching bases. This CDR3 has 13 amino acids. Trimming shortened V by 4 bases and J by 5 bases, and 11 bases separated the two germline ends. Germline CDR1 ENHRY, CDR2 SYGVKD. This CDR3 reads CAISVNGGETQYF. CDR3 sequence (DNA): TGTGCCATCAGTGTTAACGGGGGTGAGACCCAGTACTTC.

This clonotype appeared a few times. The V call is TRBV9, the J call TRBJ2-3; no clear D. The V end lost 0 bases, the J end lost 0 bases, and 5 bases lay between the germline ends. The CDR3 totals 14 residues. CDR1 and CDR2 (germline): SGDLS, YYNGEE. CDR3 in amino acids: CASSVGSSTDTQYF. The CDR3 region has the DNA TGTGCCAGCAGCGTAGGGTCTAGCACAGATACGCAGTATTTT.

This chain joins TRBV5-1 and TRBJ2-5; D might be TRBD1 or TRBD2, each matching 5 bases. The germline V and J ends were trimmed by 0 bases and 5 bases, with 14 bases remaining between them. This CDR3 spans 15 amino acids. CDR1 is SGHRS, CDR2 YFSETQ, per germline. The CDR3 here is CASSLARRDEETQYF. For the CDR3, the DNA is TGCGCCAGCAGCTTGGCACGCCGGGACGAGGAGACCCAGTACTTC.

This chain connects TRBV6-6 to TRBJ1-4, with D unclear. This CDR3 has 13 residues. Between the trimmed V and J ends, which lost 5 bases and 6 bases, there was a span of 10 bases. Germline V gene sequence: CDR1 MNHNY, CDR2 SVGAGI (reference sequence). The CDR3 sequence is CASSPSRDEKLFF. The DNA of the CDR3 is TGTGCCAGCAGTCCCTCTCGAGATGAAAAACTGTTTTTT.

The chain carries TRBV3-1 and TRBJ2-3; 7 bases are a match to TRBD2. The CDR3 length is 15 residues. The V gene end was trimmed by 2 bases and the J gene end by 3 bases; junction bases not matched to a gene: 5. Germline V lookup: CDR1 LGHDT, CDR2 YNNKEL (reference sequence). The CDR3, as DNA: TGTGCCAGCAGCCAAATGAGCGGGAATACAGATACGCAGTATTTT. Encoded protein: CASSQMSGNTDTQYF.

This clonotype was picked up a small number of times. The chain recombines TRBV10-3 with TRBJ1-2; 7 bases align to TRBD1. This CDR3 has 15 amino acids. After removal of 5 bases from V and 5 bases from J, the junction contained 11 bases not matched to a gene. CDR1 is ENHRY and CDR2 is SYGVKD in the germline V gene. The CDR3 loop is CAISRSGQANYGYTF. CDR3 nucleotide sequence: TGTGCCATCAGTCGTAGCGGACAGGCCAATTATGGCTACACCTTC.

The V gene is TRBV7-8, the J gene TRBJ2-1; unclear D gene. The germline V and J ends were trimmed by 10 bases and 3 bases, with 10 bases remaining between them. The CDR3 is 12 amino acids. Looked up from germline, CDR1 is SGHVS and CDR2 is FQNEAQ. The CDR3 sequence: CATSPGYNEQFF. DNA of the CDR3: TGTGCCACCTCCCCAGGCTACAATGAGCAGTTCTTC.

The chain uses TRBV4-3 and TRBJ2-3, with D hard to call. The CDR3 runs 17 residues. The germline V and J ends were trimmed by 0 bases and 2 bases, with 15 bases remaining between them. CDR1 is LGHNA and CDR2 is YSLEER in the germline V gene. As DNA, the CDR3 is TGCGCCAGCAGCCAAGACCGGCTCGTAAGATTCACAGATACGCAGTATTTT. Its translation is CASSQDRLVRFTDTQYF.

This rearrangement joins TRBV5-1 to TRBJ1-4, with D perhaps TRBD1 (6 bases). Germline V gene lookup returns CDR1 SGHRS and CDR2 YFSETQ. V was trimmed by 0 bases and J by 8 bases, leaving 14 bases between them. The CDR3 totals 15 residues. CDR3: CASSLENREFEKLFF. DNA for the CDR3: TGCGCCAGCAGCTTGGAGAACAGGGAATTCGAAAAACTGTTTTTT.

This rearrangement joins TRBV4-3 to TRBJ1-6; a weak D match, TRBD1 (6 bases). The ends were cut back, 1 base at V and 7 bases at J, with 11 bases in the middle. Germline CDR1 is LGHNA and CDR2 is YSLEER. The CDR3 runs 15 residues. The CDR3 region is CASSQGGQGNSPLHF. CDR3 bases: TGCGCCAGCAGCCAAGGGGGGCAGGGAAATTCACCCCTCCACTTT.

The rearrangement joins TRBV27 to TRBJ2-7; 7 bases are shared with TRBD1. The germline V gene encodes CDR1 MNHEY and CDR2 SMNVEV (reference sequence). The CDR3 consists of 20 residues. The trim removed 4 bases at V and 1 base at J, leaving 22 bases unmatched. CDR3 protein: CASSSDPDRRTITGSYEQYF. Written as DNA, the CDR3 is TGTGCCAGCAGTTCGGACCCGGACAGGCGCACGATAACTGGGTCCTACGAGCAGTACTTC.